The entry below describes one TCR beta chain. The clone's antigen remains unknown. Base qualities were left out, and no much larger clone turns up one base away. This entry is derived from a study of blood T cell repertoires in COVID-19 (dated by TCRdb to 2019 to 2021). As for the study more broadly: Samples from collaborators originated in the United States, Italy and Spain and spanned both the acute and convalescent phases of COVID-19. Subjects who had been exposed to COVID-19, were actively infected with it, or had recovered from it provided the deeply sampled blood TCRbeta repertoires that made up the dataset. Where available, HLA class I and class II types were obtained from metadata supplied by the sample provider rather than from assay-based typing. The repertoires were released in a freely available public database meant as a resource for research on the immune response to SARS-CoV-2. The prospective study material was composed of cDNA or gDNA derived from T cells, B-cell-depleted T cells, or PBMCs. The sample metadata nearly always contained a de-identified subject ID, COVID-19 status, age in years and sex. Samples came from the ongoing ImmuneRACE study (first 160 participants) plus 1,254 subjects from 6 global collaborators.

Here is what the overall study found, with its caveats: The quantity of clinical and demographic metadata differed by source and by participant and was supplied without curation.

At one collaborating source in Seattle, patients were enrolled during active infection and were followed longitudinally through the course of disease. Whole blood was collected in K2EDTA tubes by collaborating institutions according to the institutions' own protocols. For TCRbeta analysis, collaborators shipped samples as frozen whole blood, isolated PBMCs, or DNA extracted from either of those sample types. TCRbeta CDR3 regions were amplified from genomic DNA by means of the immunoSEQ Assay, a bias-controlled multiplex PCR. The authors processed their data as follows. Within the assay, amplification of reference gene primers was used to estimate how many nucleated cells each sample contained. Sequence reads were collapsed and filtered to measure the absolute abundance of every unique TCRbeta CDR3 rearrangement. For each sample, productive Simpson clonality was calculated as the square root of Simpson's diversity index over productive rearrangements. In its TCRdb copy, this immuneACCESS table keeps in-frame sequences only and misses some clones. Where compared with another copy, unresolved V genes explain less than half of these, and the others have no known cause. The V and J calls and the clone size are those of that table, but D and trimming were determined from the DNA. The sample table records about 150,000 clones; 80% to 90% of these occur just once. More than 6.5% of the sample lies in the top ten.

Sequenced material: peripheral blood. This clonotype was obtained from an older woman with COVID-19, enrolled during active disease.

The CDR3 protein sequence reads: CSAHKYTEAFF. The nucleotides read TGCAGTGCTCACAAGTACACTGAAGCTTTCTTT. The chain was built from TRBV20-1 and TRBJ1-1, with the D gene call left open. From the cysteine up to the phenylalanine, the CDR3 has a length of 11 residues. Of the read, only the CDR3 DNA is kept; its 33 bases are in frame from base 1. V is clipped by 5 bases and J by 3 bases, and the sequence between their germline boundaries is 7 bases long. Sequences DFQATT (CDR1) and SNEGSKA (CDR2) are obtained from the germline V gene (reference sequence).